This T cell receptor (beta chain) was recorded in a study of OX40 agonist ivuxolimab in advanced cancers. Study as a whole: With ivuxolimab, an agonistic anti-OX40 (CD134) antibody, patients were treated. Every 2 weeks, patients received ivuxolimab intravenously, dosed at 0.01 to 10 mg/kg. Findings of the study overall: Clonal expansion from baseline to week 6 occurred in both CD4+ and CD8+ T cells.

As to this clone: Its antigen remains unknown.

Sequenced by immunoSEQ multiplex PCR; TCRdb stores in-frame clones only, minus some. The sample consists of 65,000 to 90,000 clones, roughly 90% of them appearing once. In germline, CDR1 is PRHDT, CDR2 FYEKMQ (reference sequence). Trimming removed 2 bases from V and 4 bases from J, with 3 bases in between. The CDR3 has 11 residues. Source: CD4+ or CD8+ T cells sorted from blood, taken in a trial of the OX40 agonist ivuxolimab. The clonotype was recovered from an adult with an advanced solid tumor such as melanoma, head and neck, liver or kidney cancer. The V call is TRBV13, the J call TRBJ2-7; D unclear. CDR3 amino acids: CASSLNYEQYF. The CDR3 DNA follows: TGTGCCAGCAGCTTAAATTACGAGCAGTACTTC.